This TCR beta chain was recovered during a study of T cell repertoires in cytomegalovirus infection. Study-level background: Newly reported HLA-C-restricted and thoroughly characterized HLA-B-restricted CMV epitopes were employed. Based on public TCR beta signatures, there were indications of CMV infection and of a matching HLA type.

Points from the study as a whole: Cumulated frequencies of public TCR beta families served to identify carriers of CMV plus the relevant HLA. Dominating the ex vivo response were HLA-C-restricted CMV-specific TCR beta clonotypes.

Concerning this clonotype: Its antigen is not known.

MiXCR was run by TCRdb on the reads, yielding one entry per CDR3 protein. Of approximately 120,000 distinct CDR3 sequences in the sample, about 31% were seen once. Sequences were derived from CD8+ T cells from cultured PBMCs, sampled from culture after CMV antigen stimulation. This receptor was obtained from a human donor in good health (CMV status not recorded). Some clones in this sample may be carry-over from other donors' samples.

The CDR3 here is CASSERVWTEAFF. CDR3 nucleotides: TGTGCCAGCAGTGAAAGGGTTTGGACTGAAGCTTTCTTT. This chain connects TRBV2 to TRBJ1-1; D unresolved. V lost 2 bases to trimming and J lost 5 bases, with 9 bases between them. CDR3 size: 13 residues. Germline assignment: CDR1 SNHLY and CDR2 FYNNEI.